Presented here are 27 T cell receptor beta chains from one specimen sequenced in a study of blood T cell repertoires in COVID-19. Clones were sequenced by immunoSEQ multiplex PCR, and TCRdb holds only the in-frame ones, with some missing. The data show over 85,000 clones, roughly 92% seen once. Sequencing was done on a sample of peripheral blood. The source of these receptors is a woman in her fifties or sixties with COVID-19, enrolled during active disease.

This chain links TRBV25-1 with TRBJ2-1; D perhaps matches TRBD1 (6 bases). The germline V gene has CDR1 MGHDK and CDR2 SYGVNS. This CDR3 spans 14 amino acids. V was trimmed by 2 bases and J by 8 bases, leaving 13 bases between them. The CDR3: CASSERQGIDEQFF. The DNA of the CDR3 is TGTGCCAGCAGTGAAAGGCAGGGGATTGATGAGCAGTTCTTC.

The chain couples TRBV15 to TRBJ1-2; D unclear. Trimming pared 5 bases from V and 9 bases from J, leaving 16 bases between. This CDR3 is 13 amino acids long. The V gene's germline CDR1 is LNHNV and CDR2 YYDKDF (reference sequence). The CDR3 is CATSRGDEVRYTF. DNA for the CDR3: TGTGCCACCAGCCGGGGAGATGAGGTCCGCTACACCTTC.

The chain carries TRBV28 and TRBJ1-2; weak D call: TRBD1 (5 bases). CDR3 length equals 14 residues. CDR1 and CDR2 from the germline V gene are MDHEN and SYDVKM. Trimming stripped 8 bases from V and 4 bases from J, with 17 bases between. DNA of the CDR3: TGTGCCAGCGGGTGGGGGGTGCTGGGCTATGGCTACACCTTC. Amino acids: CASGWGVLGYGYTF.

The chain combines TRBV27 with TRBJ1-6; 7 bases are shared with TRBD1. Germline CDR1 and CDR2: MNHEY and SMNVEV (reference sequence). The trim removed 2 bases at V and 8 bases at J, leaving 9 bases unmatched. The CDR3 contains 16 residues. The CDR3 DNA reads TGTGCCAGCAGTTTAGTTTTGAGGGGGCTGGATTCACCCCTCCACTTT. Encoded protein: CASSLVLRGLDSPLHF.

A single count supports this clone. This sequence joins TRBV12-3 or TRBV12-4 and TRBJ1-2; D possibly corresponds to TRBD1 (5 bases). The germline V and J ends were trimmed by 6 bases and 8 bases, with 16 bases remaining between them. There are 13 residues in the CDR3. The CDR3 coding sequence is TGTGCCAGCAGCCTGGACCGGGACTTAGGCTACACCTTC. Translating gives CASSLDRDLGYTF.

The chain employs TRBV7-2 and TRBJ2-7; 8 nucleotides align to TRBD2. CDR3 length: 13 amino acids. From germline, CDR1 is SGHTA and CDR2 FQGNSA. V was clipped by 5 bases and J by 1 base; unmatched bases: 1. CDR3 residues: CASSPGGSYEQYF. The CDR3, as DNA: TGTGCCAGCAGCCCGGGGGGGTCCTACGAGCAGTACTTC.

CDR3 sequence (DNA): TGTGCCAGCAGCTTAGATATAGGAGGGCGGCCCCAGCATTTT. This translates into CASSLDIGGRPQHF. This sequence joins TRBV7-6 and TRBJ1-5; D is unresolved. Germline V gives CDR1 SGHVS, CDR2 FNYEAQ. Trimming took 1 base from V and 9 from J, leaving 13 bases between them. This CDR3 is 14 amino acids long.

The DNA for the CDR3 is TGTGCCAGCAGCCCTTCCAAGGGCAGGGGCACTGAAGCTTTCTTT. Translation: CASSPSKGRGTEAFF. V and J are TRBV7-2 and TRBJ1-1, with a tentative D call TRBD1 (6 bases). Trimming stripped 5 bases from V and 4 bases from J, with 17 bases between. The CDR3 length is 15 residues. The germline V gene has CDR1 SGHTA and CDR2 FQGNSA.

The chain joins TRBV29-1 to TRBJ2-5, with 10 bases that match TRBD2. Losses at the gene ends were 2 bases for V and 2 bases for J; bases not matched to a gene: 8. CDR3 length: 16 amino acids. Germline V gene data show CDR1 as SQVTM and CDR2 as ANQGSEA. CDR3 DNA: TGCAGCGTTGAATGGCTAGCGGGGGCGATACAAGAGACCCAGTACTTC. This encodes CSVEWLAGAIQETQYF.

This clone was counted only a few times. The V call is TRBV29-1, the J call TRBJ2-1, with 8 bases that match TRBD2. Per the germline V gene, CDR1 is SQVTM and CDR2 is ANQGSEA. Germline trimming cut 6 bases from V and 0 bases from J; bases unmatched to any gene: 4. The CDR3 runs 14 residues. CDR3 loop: CSVRGGSSYNEQFF. CDR3 in DNA: TGCAGCGTCCGCGGGGGGTCCTCCTACAATGAGCAGTTCTTC.

V and J are TRBV5-1 and TRBJ1-2; D is unclear. Trimming shortened V by 2 bases and J by 8 bases, and 16 bases separated the two germline ends. CDR1 is SGHRS and CDR2 is YFSETQ in the germline V gene. The CDR3 spans 14 residues. The CDR3: CASSFGGLLQGYTF. CDR3 in DNA: TGCGCCAGCAGCTTTGGCGGACTTCTTCAGGGCTACACCTTC.

The rearrangement links TRBV13 to TRBJ1-5; D possibly corresponds to TRBD1 (6 bases). The V gene's germline CDR1 is PRHDT and CDR2 FYEKMQ (reference sequence). V was clipped by 4 bases and J by 3 bases, with 10 bases between them. The CDR3 consists of 14 residues. The CDR3 reads CASSSRDTNQPQHF. The CDR3 region has the DNA TGTGCCAGCAGCTCCCGGGACACCAATCAGCCCCAGCATTTT.

This clone has only one observation. The chain links TRBV9 to TRBJ1-4, with a possible D match to TRBD1 (6 bases). The germline CDR1 and CDR2 sequences are SGDLS and YYNGEE. Trimming cost V 4 bases and J 3 bases, with 16 bases left between them. This CDR3 has 16 amino acids. CDR3 DNA: TGTGCCAGCAGCCCCCGGGGGGGCTGGTCTAATGAAAAACTGTTTTTT. Translated, it gives CASSPRGGWSNEKLFF.

The genes are TRBV5-3 and TRBJ1-3; D is unclear. TRBV5-3 is an open reading frame, and its role is uncertain. V dropped 7 bases and J dropped 0 bases, with 17 bases sitting between them. The CDR3 extends over 16 amino acids. This chain's CDR3 is CARFSFTGNSGNTIYF. The DNA of the CDR3 is TGTGCCAGATTCTCCTTCACGGGGAACTCTGGAAACACCATATATTTT.

V gene TRBV2 combines with J gene TRBJ1-2; no firm D call. In germline, CDR1 is SNHLY, CDR2 FYNNEI. This CDR3 has 13 amino acids. The V gene lost 0 bases and the J gene lost 12 bases, with 14 bases spanning the gap. The CDR3 DNA follows: TGTGCCAGCAGTGAAGCCCCTAGGTCATTTAACACCTTC. The encoded protein is CASSEAPRSFNTF.

V gene TRBV7-2 combines with J gene TRBJ1-2; 9 nucleotides align to TRBD1. With 4 bases clipped from V and 8 bases from J, the junction kept 8 bases outside the gene matches. From germline, CDR1 is SGHTA and CDR2 FQGNSA. The CDR3 is 14 amino acids. For the CDR3, the DNA is TGTGCCAGCAGCTCCGGGACAGGGATATCGGGCTACACCTTC. Its translation is CASSSGTGISGYTF.

This clone was recorded only once. V gene TRBV10-2 combines with J gene TRBJ1-6; D is uncertain. Deletions cut 10 bases from V and 5 bases from J, with 12 bases between. The length of the CDR3 is 13 residues. Germline loops: CDR1 WSHSY, CDR2 SAAADI. In nucleotides, the CDR3 is TGCGCCACCTGCGATTCTAATAATTCACCCCTCCACTTT. Its translation is CATCDSNNSPLHF.

This rearrangement joins TRBV30 to TRBJ2-1, with a weak D call TRBD2 (6 bases). Germline assignment: CDR1 GTSNPN and CDR2 SVGIG (reference sequence). The CDR3 sequence is 16 residues long. The ends were cut back, 2 bases at V and 0 bases at J, with 14 bases in the middle. The CDR3 DNA sequence: TGTGCCTGGAGTAGTCTGGGGACTTTCTCCTACAATGAGCAGTTCTTC. It encodes CAWSSLGTFSYNEQFF.

This clone came up a few times. The chain carries TRBV25-1 and TRBJ2-7; 9 bases fit TRBD1. J gave up 2 bases and V 3 bases, and 8 bases lay outside the gene matches. The CDR3 totals 16 residues. Germline V lookup: CDR1 MGHDK, CDR2 SYGVNS. In DNA, the CDR3 is TGTGCCAGCAGTGACACCCAGGGGACAGGGACCTACGAGCAGTACTTC. It specifies CASSDTQGTGTYEQYF.

The V call is TRBV28, the J call TRBJ1-6; D is perhaps TRBD1 (5 bases). Germline CDR1 reads MDHEN; CDR2 reads SYDVKM. Between the trimmed V and J ends, which lost 6 bases and 7 bases, there was a span of 13 bases. This CDR3 has 14 amino acids. The CDR3 here is CASRVGAGNSPLHF. As DNA, the CDR3 is TGTGCCAGCAGGGTAGGGGCAGGGAATTCACCCCTCCACTTT.

This clone was counted only a few times. The chain joins TRBV7-2 to TRBJ1-2; 8 nucleotides line up with TRBD1. This CDR3 comprises 15 residues. Germline CDR1 SGHTA, CDR2 FQGNSA. Germline trimming cut 5 bases from V and 10 bases from J; bases unmatched to any gene: 15. DNA for the CDR3: TGTGCCAGCAGCCTCGTGGGAGGACAGGGTGCCTTCTACACCTTC. Protein: CASSLVGGQGAFYTF.

The J gene is TRBJ2-3, the V gene TRBV6-6; TRBD2 matches at 15 bases. The CDR3 extends over 19 amino acids. Losses at the gene ends were 5 bases for V and 1 base for J; bases not matched to a gene: 10. CDR1 MNHNY and CDR2 SVGAGI come from the germline V gene (reference sequence). The CDR3 reads CASSQRVRTSGGGTDTQYF. The CDR3 DNA sequence: TGTGCCAGCAGTCAAAGAGTTAGGACTAGCGGGGGGGGCACAGATACGCAGTATTTT.

This clone was counted once. The chain carries TRBV11-2 and TRBJ2-2; TRBD1 agrees at 7 bases. Losses at the gene ends were 4 bases for V and 8 bases for J; bases not matched to a gene: 13. The germline V gene encodes CDR1 SGHAT and CDR2 FQNNGV. The CDR3 sequence is 16 residues long. As DNA, the CDR3 is TGTGCCAGCAGCTCAGAGGGGTTGACAGGGAGTGGGGAGCTGTTTTTT. Amino acid sequence: CASSSEGLTGSGELFF.

The chain links TRBV14 to TRBJ1-6, with 7 bases aligning to TRBD1. This CDR3 spans 15 amino acids. The trim removed 3 bases at V and 9 bases at J, leaving 8 bases unmatched. The germline gives CDR1 SGHDN, CDR2 FVKESK. The CDR3 region is CASSQNRGGSSPLHF. Written as DNA, the CDR3 is TGTGCCAGCAGCCAGAACAGGGGAGGAAGTTCACCCCTCCACTTT.

CDR3 protein: CASSATQGNEQFF. The DNA for the CDR3 is TGTGCCAGCTCAGCTACACAGGGCAATGAGCAGTTCTTC. The rearrangement joins TRBV18 to TRBJ2-1; D perhaps matches TRBD1 (6 bases). This CDR3 spans 13 amino acids. Trimming took 5 bases from V and 6 from J, leaving 11 bases between them. Germline CDR1 is KGHSH and CDR2 is LQKENI.

This clone was observed once. The DNA for the CDR3 is TGTGCCAGCAGCCCCCGGACAGGGGGGAACACCGGGGAGCTGTTTTTT. This encodes CASSPRTGGNTGELFF. The V and J genes are TRBV7-6 and TRBJ2-2; 10 bases are shared with TRBD1. V shed 5 bases and J 1 base; nucleotides not matched to a gene: 4. Germline CDR1 reads SGHVS; CDR2 reads FNYEAQ. The CDR3 is 16 residues long. The full variable domain, with the rest looked up from reference TRBV7-6 and TRBJ2-2, is GAGVSQSPRYKVTKRGQDVALRCDPISGHVSLYWYRQALGQGPEFLTYFNYEAQQDKSGLPNDRFSAERPEGSISTLTIQRTEQRDSAMYRCASSPRTGGNTGELFFGEGSRLTVL.

CDR3 DNA: TGTGCCAGCAGCTCAGGACCCGGGACTAGTGGCGAGCAGTACTTC. Its protein product is CASSSGPGTSGEQYF. This chain connects TRBV11-3 to TRBJ2-7, with TRBD2 identical over 8 bases. Per the germline V gene, CDR1 is SGHNT and CDR2 is YENEEA. J gave up 6 bases and V 4 bases, and 11 bases lay outside the gene matches. The CDR3 runs 15 residues. Looking up the rest from reference TRBV11-3 and TRBJ2-7 gives the full variable domain: EAGVVQSPRYKIIEKKQPVAFWCNPISGHNTLYWYLQNLGQGPELLIRYENEEAVDDSQLPKDRFSAERLKGVDSTLKIQPAELGDSAVYLCASSSGPGTSGEQYFGPGTRLTVT.